The clone carrying this T cell receptor beta chain was detected only a few times. Its antigen is undetermined. PBMCs, at least 7 million per sample, were isolated. V was shortened by 6 bases and J by 4 bases, with 9 bases between the two germline ends. This CDR3 region has 12 residues. The V gene's germline CDR1 is SQVTM and CDR2 ANQGSEA. The data originate from a study of blood T cells in healthy people across ages. Sample-barcoded 5' priming and a J-beta primer mix drove a second PCR of 7 to 11 cycles. A template-switch adaptor containing 12 random nucleotides labeled each cDNA molecule. All samples yielded 2.5 million or more CDR3-containing paired-end reads. TCRdb recomputed calls from the 5' RACE reads with MiXCR, one row per CDR3 protein. The sample shows around 800,000 distinct CDR3 sequences, under 45% of them seen only once. Points from the study as a whole: There were more naive CD4+ cells and higher diversity in long-lived donors than in aged donors.

J is TRBJ1-4 and V is TRBV29-1; possible D gene TRBD1, 5 bases. This receptor was obtained from a man in his sixties in good health. The sequencing sample was made of blood. DNA of the CDR3: TGCAGCGTGGGACTGATTAATGAAAAACTGTTTTTT. Encoded protein: CSVGLINEKLFF.